The 23 T cell receptor beta chains listed next were all sequenced from one sample in a study of T cells in Graves' hyperthyroidism and ophthalmopathy. The source material, RNA transcripts, was used to amplify TCR beta CDR3 regions. RT-PCR in the first round (using the HTBI primer set) targeted the TCR CDR3. Each CDR3 protein is one row after TCRdb ran MiXCR on the multiplex PCR reads. Of roughly 280,000 distinct CDR3 sequences in the sample, about 20% were seen once. The sample consisted of blood. The source is a man younger than 45 with Graves' ophthalmopathy.

This clonotype was detected only a few times. The V call is TRBV28, the J call TRBJ1-2, with TRBD1 as a possible D gene (5 bases). CDR1 MDHEN and CDR2 SYDVKM come from the germline V gene. V dropped 4 bases and J dropped 4 bases, with 16 bases sitting between them. CDR3 length equals 15 residues. As DNA, the CDR3 is TGTGCCAGCAGTTACCCACGGGACCTGTCCTATGGCTACACCTTC. This sequence encodes CASSYPRDLSYGYTF.

The CDR3 region is CASSLTTYNSPLHF. The CDR3 DNA reads TGTGCCAGCAGCTTAACAACCTATAATTCACCCCTCCACTTT. The chain combines TRBV7-3 with TRBJ1-6; D call uncertain. The CDR3 extends over 14 amino acids. V dropped 0 bases and J dropped 2 bases, with 2 bases sitting between them. Per germline, CDR1 SGHTA and CDR2 FQGTGA.

The sample holds a few counts of this clonotype. This chain uses TRBV12-3 or TRBV12-4 with TRBJ1-3; D gene uncertain. Trimming took 1 base from V and 3 from J, leaving 10 bases between them. The CDR3 loop spans 15 amino acids. For the CDR3, the DNA is TGTGCCAGCAGTTTAGGGGTCCCTAGTGGAAACACCATATATTTT. It codes for CASSLGVPSGNTIYF.

This chain connects TRBV9 to TRBJ1-2, with a tentative D call TRBD1 (6 bases). CDR3 length: 14 residues. The ends were cut back, 4 bases at V and 0 bases at J, with 10 bases in the middle. In germline, CDR1 is SGDLS, CDR2 YYNGEE. CDR3 loop: CASSRGQTNYGYTF. CDR3 DNA: TGTGCCAGCAGCCGAGGACAGACTAACTATGGCTACACCTTC.

In its sample, this clonotype was seen a few times. One end of the junction varies from germline; a read error may be responsible. The rearrangement joins TRBV5-1 to TRBJ2-2; the D gene is possibly TRBD2 (5 bases). Germline values: CDR1 SGHRS, CDR2 YFSETQ. The CDR3 has 15 amino acids. The CDR3 loop is CASGSASANTGELSF. DNA for the CDR3: TGCGCCAGCGGCTCGGCATCGGCGAACACCGGGGAGCTGTCTTTT.

This clonotype was counted at least ten times. The chain combines TRBV18 with TRBJ1-1; D is unclear. In germline, CDR1 is KGHSH, CDR2 LQKENI. The V gene lost 6 bases and the J gene lost 3 bases, with 11 bases spanning the gap. This CDR3 is built from 13 residues. DNA for the CDR3: TGTGCCAGCTCCCTAAACGGGTACACTGAAGCTTTCTTT. Translated, it gives CASSLNGYTEAFF.

The chain employs TRBV7-9 and TRBJ2-3; D gene unclear. CDR1 and CDR2 from the germline V gene are SEHNR and FQNEAQ (reference sequence). CDR3 length equals 12 residues. V was clipped by 3 bases and J by 7 bases, with 8 bases between them. CDR3 bases: TGTGCCAGCAGCTTGCCTGCAAATACGCAGTATTTT. Encoded protein: CASSLPANTQYF.

As for this clonotype: A junction end diverges from the germline sequence, so it may reflect a read error. The chain links TRBV11-2 to TRBJ1-3; D is possibly TRBD1 (6 bases). From germline, CDR1 is SGHAT and CDR2 FQNNGV. The CDR3 extends over 15 amino acids. CDR3 region: CASSFGGPSGTTIYF. The CDR3 bases are TGTGCCAGCAGCTTTGGGGGCCCCTCTGGAACCACCATATATTTT.

The chain recombines TRBV4-1 with TRBJ2-1; D is possibly TRBD2 (5 bases). CDR3 size: 14 residues. With 0 bases removed from V and 5 bases from J, the gap between germline ends came to 8 bases. Germline loops: CDR1 MGHRA, CDR2 YSYEKL. CDR3 nucleotide sequence: TGCGCCAGCAGCCAAGACTCGCGGGACAATGAGCAGTTCTTC. This codes for CASSQDSRDNEQFF.

This clonotype was seen a few times. The chain has TRBV15 and TRBJ2-5, with TRBD1 as a possible D gene (5 bases). CDR1 and CDR2 from the germline V gene are LNHNV and YYDKDF (reference sequence). V gave up 0 bases and J gave up 5 bases, with 19 bases separating them. There are 17 residues in the CDR3. The CDR3 protein is CATSRDWGNTLRETQYF. The CDR3 bases are TGTGCCACCAGCAGAGATTGGGGCAACACCCTCCGGGAGACCCAGTACTTC.

The chain employs TRBV9 and TRBJ2-1, with a weak D call TRBD2 (6 bases). The CDR3 runs 14 residues. Per germline, CDR1 SGDLS and CDR2 YYNGEE. V was pared by 5 bases and J by 5 bases, with 14 bases between. The CDR3: CASSSGTHNNEQFF. The CDR3 DNA is TGTGCCAGCAGTTCCGGGACTCACAACAATGAGCAGTTCTTC.

The chain links TRBV28 to TRBJ1-2, with no clear D. The CDR3 is made up of 13 amino acids. Trimming stripped 3 bases from V and 5 bases from J, with 10 bases between. Germline-derived CDR1 and CDR2 are MDHEN and SYDVKM. CDR3: CASSLVQDYGYTF. As DNA, the CDR3 is TGTGCCAGCAGTTTGGTGCAGGATTATGGCTACACCTTC.

This clonotype was recorded only once. The chain couples TRBV15 to TRBJ1-6; possibly TRBD1 for D (5 bases). Germline V gene data show CDR1 as LNHNV and CDR2 as YYDKDF (reference sequence). Trimming left V 5 bases short and J 7 bases short, with 12 bases between. This CDR3 is built from 14 residues. The CDR3, as DNA: TGTGCCACCAGCCTGCAGGGAGCAAATTCACCCCTCCACTTT. Amino acids: CATSLQGANSPLHF.

This clonotype was counted at least ten times. The chain uses TRBV5-1 and TRBJ2-1, with D perhaps assigned TRBD1 or TRBD2 (5 bases each). The CDR3 runs to 15 residues. Germline CDR1 is SGHRS and CDR2 is YFSETQ. Trimming took 0 bases from V and 0 from J, leaving 7 bases between them. The CDR3: CASSLVGGSYNEQFF. The DNA for the CDR3 is TGCGCCAGCAGCTTGGTTGGGGGCTCCTACAATGAGCAGTTCTTC.

The chain joins TRBV12-3 or TRBV12-4 to TRBJ2-3; 8 nucleotides line up with TRBD2. The CDR3 consists of 14 residues. V lost 6 bases and J lost 6; bases outside the gene matches: 8. CDR3 region: CASSLRSGTDTQYF. CDR3 sequence (DNA): TGTGCCAGCAGCCTACGTAGCGGGACTGATACGCAGTATTTT.

This clonotype was seen ten or more times. This sequence joins TRBV3-1 and TRBJ1-2; D is uncertain. The length of the CDR3 is 13 residues. Germline values: CDR1 LGHDT, CDR2 YNNKEL (reference sequence). Trimming pared 4 bases from V and 8 bases from J, leaving 14 bases between. CDR3 in amino acids: CASSPSRLEGYTF. CDR3 DNA sequence: TGTGCCAGCAGCCCCAGCCGACTTGAGGGCTACACCTTC.

The CDR3 reads CASSPGLGNYEQYF. CDR3 in DNA: TGTGCCAGCAGCCCCGGGCTGGGGAACTACGAGCAGTACTTC. The chain uses TRBV9 and TRBJ2-7; D is unclear. V lost 4 bases, J lost 3 bases, and 14 bases lay in between. CDR1 is SGDLS and CDR2 is YYNGEE in the germline V gene. The CDR3 is 14 amino acids. The variable domain in full, completed from reference TRBV9 and TRBJ2-7, reads DSGVTQTPKHLITATGQRVTLRCSPRSGDLSVYWYQQSLDQGLQFLIQYYNGEERAKGNILERFSAQQFPDLHSELNLSSLELGDSALYFCASSPGLGNYEQYFGPGTRLTVT.

The chain recombines TRBV6-1 with TRBJ2-2, with 9 positions matching TRBD1. The junction had 5 bases not matched to a gene; V was cut back by 9 bases and J by 0 bases. The V gene's germline CDR1 is MNHNS and CDR2 SASEGT. The CDR3 is 15 amino acids. The CDR3 here is CASATGGANTGELFF. The CDR3 nucleotides are TGTGCCAGTGCCACAGGGGGCGCGAACACCGGGGAGCTGTTTTTT.

Comment on this clonotype: A single base separates this from a much larger clone, so it may be a read error. The rearrangement uses TRBV12-3 or TRBV12-4 and TRBJ1-2; weak D call: TRBD1 (5 bases). This CDR3 has 13 residues. CDR3 loop: CASRIAGNCGYTF. In nucleotides, the CDR3 is TGTGCCAGCAGAATCGCAGGGAACTGTGGCTACACCTTC.

This clonotype was recorded at least ten times. The chain employs TRBV20-1 and TRBJ2-1, with 9 nucleotides matching TRBD2. Germline trimming cut 0 bases from V and 1 base from J; bases unmatched to any gene: 4. There are 16 residues in the CDR3. CDR1 is DFQATT and CDR2 is SNEGSKA in the germline V gene (reference sequence). CDR3 sequence: CSARDVAGGSYNEQFF. In nucleotides, the CDR3 is TGCAGTGCTAGAGATGTGGCGGGAGGGTCCTACAATGAGCAGTTCTTC.

The chain combines TRBV12-3 or TRBV12-4 with TRBJ2-3, with 9 nucleotides matching TRBD2. The CDR3 is made up of 15 amino acids. Trimming cost V 6 bases and J 0 bases; bases outside gene matches: 4. The CDR3 here is CASRLAGQSTDTQYF. The CDR3 region has the DNA TGTGCCAGCAGACTAGCGGGCCAAAGCACAGATACGCAGTATTTT.

The rearrangement links TRBV24-1 to TRBJ2-2; the match to TRBD1 covers 8 bases. The CDR3 is 15 amino acids. The ends lost 5 bases at V and 13 bases at J; junction bases unmatched: 14. Looked up from germline, CDR1 is KGHDR and CDR2 is SFDVKD. The CDR3 loop reads CATSGVPGQASGLFF. CDR3 bases: TGTGCCACCAGTGGCGTCCCGGGACAGGCCTCGGGGCTGTTTTTT.

This clonotype was counted ten times or more. The chain employs TRBV18 and TRBJ1-5; D is unclear. Deletions cut 2 bases from V and 4 bases from J, with 9 bases between. Germline CDR1 is KGHSH and CDR2 is LQKENI. This CDR3 is 14 amino acids long. In DNA, the CDR3 is TGTGCCAGCTCACCATCACAACGTAATCAGCCCCAGCATTTT. This codes for CASSPSQRNQPQHF.